Following are 32 T cell receptor beta chains from one sample sequenced in a study of CD8 T cells in Susac syndrome. Random hexamers served to reverse transcribe roughly 0.5 to 1 ug RNA. TCRdb passed the immunoSEQ multiplex PCR reads through MiXCR, listing each CDR3 protein once. The table lists about 200,000 distinct CDR3 sequences, about 91% of them singletons, with 0.087% in the top ten. Sample: CD4+ T cells from PBMCs. The receptors come from a human donor with Susac syndrome.

V gene TRBV4-1 combines with J gene TRBJ2-2; 11 bases align to TRBD1. The V and J ends lost 0 bases and 2 bases, in that order; junction bases with no gene match: 8. Germline V lookup: CDR1 MGHRA, CDR2 YSYEKL. CDR3 length equals 19 residues. The CDR3 coding sequence is TGCGCCAGCAGCCAAGAAGGCCCTAGGACAGGGGGCAACACCGGGGAGCTGTTTTTT. Translated: CASSQEGPRTGGNTGELFF.

This chain uses TRBV10-1 with TRBJ2-3; either TRBD1 or TRBD2 may supply D (5 bases each). This CDR3 has 14 residues. V lost 6 bases, J lost 0 bases, and 10 bases lay in between. Germline assignment: CDR1 WNHNN and CDR2 SYGVQD (reference sequence). The CDR3 DNA is TGCGCCAGCAGACCGGGACGGAGCACAGATACGCAGTATTTT. Protein product: CASRPGRSTDTQYF.

The chain links TRBV24-1 to TRBJ2-2; TRBD1 matches 8 bases. CDR1 and CDR2 from the germline V gene are KGHDR and SFDVKD. V shed 4 bases, J shed 3 bases, and the junction held 6 bases outside the gene matches. The CDR3 has 16 amino acids. CDR3 coding DNA: TGTGCCACCAGTGAGTGGACAGGGATGGACACCGGGGAGCTGTTTTTT. Translated: CATSEWTGMDTGELFF.

This chain uses TRBV4-1 with TRBJ2-1; 10 nucleotides align to TRBD2. V shed 4 bases, J shed 7 bases, and the junction held 10 bases outside the gene matches. CDR1 MGHRA and CDR2 YSYEKL come from the germline V gene. The CDR3 totals 16 residues. The CDR3 DNA sequence: TGCGCCAGCAGCCGATATTCGGGACTAGCGTTGAATGAGCAGTTCTTC. Protein: CASSRYSGLALNEQFF.

DNA for the CDR3: TGTGCCAGCAGAGGCTATTACAATGAGCAGTTCTTC. Its protein is CASRGYYNEQFF. This chain links TRBV28 with TRBJ2-1; D unresolved. Germline V gene data show CDR1 as MDHEN and CDR2 as SYDVKM. The CDR3 consists of 12 residues. V was clipped by 6 bases and J by 4 bases, with 7 bases between them.

This clonotype appeared once. The chain carries TRBV30 and TRBJ1-5; D call uncertain. Trimming shortened V by 2 bases and J by 4 bases, and 9 bases separated the two germline ends. The CDR3 has 13 residues. Germline V gene sequence: CDR1 GTSNPN, CDR2 SVGIG (reference sequence). This CDR3 reads CAWSRETNQPQHF. The CDR3 DNA reads as TGTGCCTGGAGTCGAGAGACTAATCAGCCCCAGCATTTT. The variable domain in full, with the rest retrieved from reference TRBV30 and TRBJ1-5, is SQTIHQWPATLVQPVGSPLSLECTVEGTSNPNLYWYRQAAGRGLQLLFYSVGIGQISSEVPQNLSASRPQDRQFILSSKKLLLSDSGFYLCAWSRETNQPQHFGDGTRLSIL.

The genes are TRBV18 and TRBJ2-7; 7 bases align to TRBD2. After removal of 4 bases from V and 3 bases from J, the junction contained 3 bases not matched to a gene. CDR1 and CDR2 from the germline V gene are KGHSH and LQKENI. The CDR3 has 13 residues. Here the CDR3 reads CASSRASGYEQYF. For the CDR3, the DNA is TGTGCCAGCTCACGAGCTAGCGGCTACGAGCAGTACTTC.

This chain joins TRBV14 and TRBJ2-1, with 9 bases identical to TRBD2. CDR3 length: 16 residues. V trimming: 2 bases; J trimming: 2 bases; junction bases outside the gene matches: 4. In germline, CDR1 is SGHDN, CDR2 FVKESK. CDR3 DNA sequence: TGTGCCAGCAGCCAACCGGGACTAGCTACCTACAATGAGCAGTTCTTC. Translated, it gives CASSQPGLATYNEQFF.

The chain has TRBV13 and TRBJ2-1; 7 positions match TRBD2. V dropped 2 bases and J dropped 9; count of bases not matched to a gene: 4. The V gene's germline CDR1 is PRHDT and CDR2 FYEKMQ (reference sequence). This CDR3 has 13 residues. The CDR3, as DNA: TGTGCCAGCAGCTTACAGCGCGGGAGTGAGCAGTTCTTC. This sequence encodes CASSLQRGSEQFF.

This clonotype was found once. The chain is built from TRBV6-1 and TRBJ1-5; D call uncertain. CDR1 is MNHNS, CDR2 SASEGT, per germline. Trimming pared 5 bases from V and 0 bases from J, leaving 23 bases between. This CDR3 spans 19 amino acids. CDR3 amino acids: CASSPQSGFFSGSNQPQHF. The CDR3 DNA sequence: TGTGCCAGCAGTCCTCAATCCGGTTTTTTTTCGGGTAGCAATCAGCCCCAGCATTTT.

The rearrangement links TRBV29-1 to TRBJ2-5; TRBD1 matches 8 bases. The CDR3 is 12 residues long. With 4 bases clipped from V and 4 bases from J, the junction kept 2 bases outside the gene matches. Germline values: CDR1 SQVTM, CDR2 ANQGSEA. CDR3 amino acids: CSVAGTGETQYF. As DNA, the CDR3 is TGCAGCGTTGCAGGGACAGGAGAGACCCAGTACTTC.

The chain couples TRBV4-1 to TRBJ2-1; 7 nucleotides align to TRBD2. This CDR3 region has 16 residues. V trimming: 1 base; J trimming: 8 bases; junction bases outside the gene matches: 11. CDR1 and CDR2 (germline): MGHRA, YSYEKL. The CDR3 nucleotides are TGCGCCAGCAGCCAAGTAGGGGTCGGGAGGAGGGATGAGCAGTTCTTC. It codes for CASSQVGVGRRDEQFF.

The rearrangement links TRBV19 to TRBJ1-2; a possible D gene is TRBD1 (5 bases). Trimming took off 7 bases at V and 10 bases at J, with 7 bases between the two ends. The V gene's germline CDR1 is LNHDA and CDR2 SQIVND (reference sequence). CDR3 length: 9 amino acids. CDR3 DNA sequence: TGTGCCAGTATGGGACTCTACACCTTC. It codes for CASMGLYTF.

V usage is TRBV3-1 and J usage is TRBJ1-3, with D maybe TRBD1 (6 bases). This CDR3 is built from 16 residues. CDR1 LGHDT and CDR2 YNNKEL come from the germline V gene (reference sequence). Trimming took off 7 bases at V and 7 bases at J, with 23 bases between the two ends. This chain's CDR3 is CASTSMAQGRGNTIYF. CDR3 sequence (DNA): TGTGCCAGCACCTCCATGGCACAGGGAAGAGGGAACACCATATATTTT.

The genes are TRBV5-4 and TRBJ2-3, with 11 bases that match TRBD2. The trim removed 4 bases at V and 6 bases at J, leaving 22 bases unmatched. Germline CDR1 is SGHNT and CDR2 is YYREEE (reference sequence). The CDR3 is 20 amino acids. This chain's CDR3 is CASSRSGQGIAGGPHDTQYF. CDR3 nucleotides: TGTGCCAGCAGCCGATCGGGACAGGGAATAGCGGGAGGGCCCCACGATACGCAGTATTTT.

The rearrangement joins TRBV11-2 to TRBJ2-7; a weak D match, TRBD2 (5 bases). The germline gives CDR1 SGHAT, CDR2 FQNNGV. The CDR3 has 15 amino acids. V lost 5 bases and J 4 bases, leaving 18 bases between the germline ends. The CDR3 protein is CASSPAGIGSYEQYF. CDR3 nucleotide sequence: TGTGCCAGCAGCCCAGCTGGGATAGGGAGTTACGAGCAGTACTTC. Combining the CDR3 with reference TRBV11-2 and TRBJ2-7 gives the whole variable domain EAGVAQSPRYKIIEKRQSVAFWCNPISGHATLYWYQQILGQGPKLLIQFQNNGVVDDSQLPKDRFSAERLKGVDSTLKIQPAKLEDSAVYLCASSPAGIGSYEQYFGPGTRLTVT.

The chain recombines TRBV5-1 with TRBJ2-3; TRBD2 matches at 11 bases. The V gene end was trimmed by 0 bases and the J gene end by 6 bases; junction bases not matched to a gene: 3. Germline V gene lookup returns CDR1 SGHRS and CDR2 YFSETQ. The CDR3 loop spans 15 amino acids. This CDR3 reads CASSLVAGGPDTQYF. The CDR3 region has the DNA TGCGCCAGCAGCTTGGTAGCGGGAGGGCCGGATACGCAGTATTTT. The complete variable domain, with remaining parts taken from reference TRBV5-1 and TRBJ2-3, reads KAGVTQTPRYLIKTRGQQVTLSCSPISGHRSVSWYQQTPGQGLQFLFEYFSETQRNKGNFPGRFSGRQFSNSRSEMNVSTLELGDSALYLCASSLVAGGPDTQYFGPGTRLTVL.

This chain joins TRBV20-1 and TRBJ2-1, with no clear D. Germline assignment: CDR1 DFQATT and CDR2 SNEGSKA (reference sequence). The CDR3 sequence is 12 residues long. V shed 3 bases and J shed 12 bases, with 15 bases lying between them. The CDR3 bases are TGCAGTGCTAGCGATTCATTAGTGTGGCAGTTCTTC. Amino acid sequence: CSASDSLVWQFF.

The rearrangement links TRBV6-1 to TRBJ2-3; D possibly corresponds to TRBD2 (7 bases). The V end was cut by 6 bases, the J end by 5 bases, with 15 bases between. Germline V gives CDR1 MNHNS, CDR2 SASEGT. CDR3 size: 14 residues. CDR3 sequence reads: CASRLGGPGDTQYF. The DNA of the CDR3 is TGTGCCAGCAGGCTCGGGGGGCCGGGAGATACGCAGTATTTT.

The gene calls are TRBV12-3 or TRBV12-4 and TRBJ1-1; D not certain. This CDR3 has 12 amino acids. V was shortened by 6 bases and J by 7 bases, with 12 bases between the two germline ends. The CDR3 DNA reads TGTGCCAGCAGCTTTTCGGCGGGTGAAGCTTTCTTT. Protein: CASSFSAGEAFF.

J is TRBJ2-7 and V is TRBV19; 10 bases line up with TRBD2. Trimming removed 3 bases from V and 2 bases from J; junction bases left unmatched: 4. Germline assignment: CDR1 LNHDA and CDR2 SQIVND (reference sequence). This CDR3 contains 15 residues. CDR3 residues: CASSIVTSGPYEQYF. CDR3 nucleotides: TGTGCCAGTAGTATCGTGACTAGCGGGCCCTACGAGCAGTACTTC. The full variable domain, with the rest looked up from reference TRBV19 and TRBJ2-7, is DGGITQSPKYLFRKEGQNVTLSCEQNLNHDAMYWYRQDPGQGLRLIYYSQIVNDFQKGDIAEGYSVSREKKESFPLTVTSAQKNPTAFYLCASSIVTSGPYEQYFGPGTRLTVT.

This clonotype was seen a single time. The rearrangement links TRBV2 to TRBJ2-7; perhaps TRBD1 as D (5 bases). The germline CDR1 and CDR2 sequences are SNHLY and FYNNEI. The CDR3 consists of 15 residues. V was clipped by 4 bases and J by 3 bases, with 16 bases between them. CDR3 in amino acids: CASSGWTPAHYEQYF. DNA for the CDR3: TGTGCCAGCAGTGGGTGGACACCGGCCCACTACGAGCAGTACTTC.

The rearrangement joins TRBV29-1 to TRBJ2-5; D unresolved. The CDR3 is made up of 12 amino acids. The V gene's germline CDR1 is SQVTM and CDR2 ANQGSEA. V lost 6 bases and J 2 bases, leaving 10 bases between the germline ends. The CDR3 loop reads CSVGRLQETQYF. For the CDR3, the DNA is TGCAGCGTCGGCAGGCTACAAGAGACCCAGTACTTC.

The chain has TRBV6-5 and TRBJ2-2; D is perhaps TRBD1 (6 bases). V was cut by 5 bases and J by 7 bases, with 11 bases left in between. The CDR3 runs 13 residues. CDR1 is MNHEY, CDR2 SVGAGI, per germline. CDR3 loop: CASSQQGGGELFF. The DNA for the CDR3 is TGTGCCAGCAGTCAACAGGGCGGCGGGGAGCTGTTTTTT.

The count of this clonotype is one. The rearrangement uses TRBV9 and TRBJ2-1; D gene uncertain. V was trimmed by 0 bases and J by 2 bases, leaving 9 bases between them. This CDR3 has 15 residues. Germline lookup yields CDR1 SGDLS and CDR2 YYNGEE. Here the CDR3 DNA reads TGTGCCAGCAGCGTAGGAGGTTTCACCTACAATGAGCAGTTCTTC. This translates into CASSVGGFTYNEQFF.

V usage is TRBV7-9 and J usage is TRBJ1-4, with 8 bases lining up with TRBD1. The CDR3 sequence is 15 residues long. The V gene's germline CDR1 is SEHNR and CDR2 FQNEAQ (reference sequence). V gave up 5 bases and J gave up 4 bases; unmatched junction bases: 6. CDR3 nucleotides: TGTGCCAGCAGCCCCAGACAGGGGCTTAATGAAAAACTGTTTTTT. As protein: CASSPRQGLNEKLFF. Drawing the rest from reference TRBV7-9 and TRBJ1-4, the complete variable domain is DTGVSQNPRHKITKRGQNVTFRCDPISEHNRLYWYRQTLGQGPEFLTYFQNEAQLEKSRLLSDRFSAERPKGSFSTLEIQRTEQGDSAMYLCASSPRQGLNEKLFFGSGTQLSVL.

The gene calls are TRBV30 and TRBJ1-6; D ambiguous. V was shortened by 3 bases and J by 0 bases, with 3 bases between the two germline ends. This CDR3 is built from 13 residues. Germline V gene lookup returns CDR1 GTSNPN and CDR2 SVGIG (reference sequence). Here the CDR3 DNA reads TGTGCCTGGAGAAACTCCTATAATTCACCCCTCCACTTT. Its protein is CAWRNSYNSPLHF.

The chain has TRBV25-1 and TRBJ2-6; unclear D gene. CDR3 size: 13 residues. V was shortened by 3 bases and J by 4 bases, with 4 bases between the two germline ends. Germline V gene lookup returns CDR1 MGHDK and CDR2 SYGVNS. CDR3 in DNA: TGTGCCAGCAGTGACGCGGGGGCCAACGTCCTGACTTTC. It is translated as CASSDAGANVLTF.

The DNA for the CDR3 is TGTGCCAGCAGGTCCCTGTGGGCGGATGGCTACACCTTC. Translating gives CASRSLWADGYTF. V gene TRBV2 combines with J gene TRBJ1-2; D is uncertain. The CDR3 is made up of 13 amino acids. From germline, CDR1 is SNHLY and CDR2 FYNNEI. V was shortened by 6 bases and J by 6 bases, with 14 bases between the two germline ends.

This clonotype has just one count. The chain links TRBV7-9 to TRBJ1-1; D is perhaps TRBD1 (6 bases). The CDR3 runs to 14 residues. With 3 bases removed from V and 1 base from J, the gap between germline ends came to 9 bases. Per the germline V gene, CDR1 is SEHNR and CDR2 is FQNEAQ (reference sequence). CDR3 protein: CASSFEGENTEAFF. The DNA of the CDR3 is TGTGCCAGCAGCTTTGAGGGGGAGAACACTGAAGCTTTCTTT.

This sequence joins TRBV12-3 or TRBV12-4 and TRBJ1-5, with 7 bases lining up with TRBD1. The V and J ends lost 6 bases and 1 base, in that order; junction bases with no gene match: 3. CDR3 length: 14 amino acids. The CDR3 DNA sequence: TGTGCCAGCAGGACGACAGGGAGCAATCAGCCCCAGCATTTT. This sequence encodes CASRTTGSNQPQHF.

This clonotype was counted once. V is TRBV6-5 and J is TRBJ1-1; D remains ambiguous. The germline CDR1 and CDR2 sequences are MNHEY and SVGAGI. V lost 0 bases and J lost 1, with 9 bases in between. The CDR3 covers 15 residues. The DNA for the CDR3 is TGTGCCAGCAGTTACTCCCGAGGGAGGAACACTGAAGCTTTCTTT. This sequence encodes CASSYSRGRNTEAFF.